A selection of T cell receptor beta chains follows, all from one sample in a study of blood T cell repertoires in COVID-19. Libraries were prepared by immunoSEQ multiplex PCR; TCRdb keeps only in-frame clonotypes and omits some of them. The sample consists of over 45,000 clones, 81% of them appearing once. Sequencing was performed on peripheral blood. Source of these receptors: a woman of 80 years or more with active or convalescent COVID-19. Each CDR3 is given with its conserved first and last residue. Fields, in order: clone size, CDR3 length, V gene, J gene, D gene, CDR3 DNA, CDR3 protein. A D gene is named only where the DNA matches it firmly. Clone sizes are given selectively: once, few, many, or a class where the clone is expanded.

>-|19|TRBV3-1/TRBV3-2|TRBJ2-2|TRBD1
TGTGCCAGCAGCCAAGATTTCGGGACAGGGATTCGTGCCACCGGGGAGCTGTTTTTT
CASSQDFGTGIRATGELFF
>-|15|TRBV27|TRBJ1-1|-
TGTGCCAGCATCCCCTCGGGGGGGCTGAACACTGAAGCTTTCTTT
CASIPSGGLNTEAFF
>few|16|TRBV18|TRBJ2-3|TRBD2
TGTGCCAGCTCACGGCTCAGCGGGGCAGGCACAGATACGCAGTATTTT
CASSRLSGAGTDTQYF
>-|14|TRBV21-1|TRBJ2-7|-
TGTGCCACCCCGGACAGCCACCAAACATACGAGCAGTACTTC
CATPDSHQTYEQYF
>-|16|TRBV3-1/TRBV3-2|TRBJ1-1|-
TGTGCCAGCAGCCAAGATTGGGGGCCTAGGGTCACTGAAGCTTTCTTT
CASSQDWGPRVTEAFF
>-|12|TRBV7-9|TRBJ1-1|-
TGTGCCAGCAGCTTAGGTGGGACTCCAGCTTTCTTT
CASSLGGTPAFF
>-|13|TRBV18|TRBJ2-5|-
TGTGCCAGCTCGCGGGACGGACAAGAGACCCAGTACTTC
CASSRDGQETQYF
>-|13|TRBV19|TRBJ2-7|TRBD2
TGTGCCAGTAGTTTTAGCGGGGCGTACGAGCAGTACTTC
CASSFSGAYEQYF
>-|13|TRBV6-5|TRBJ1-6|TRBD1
TGTGCCAGCGGAAGGGACAGATATTCACCCCTCCACTTT
CASGRDRYSPLHF
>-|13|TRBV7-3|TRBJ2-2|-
TGTGCCAGCAGCTCAGGGGGGTCCCGGGAGCTGTTTTTT
CASSSGGSRELFF
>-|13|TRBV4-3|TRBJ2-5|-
TGCGCCAGCAGCCCGAGCGGTCGGGAGACCCAGTACTTC
CASSPSGRETQYF
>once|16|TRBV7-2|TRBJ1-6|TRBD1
TGTGCCAGCAGCTTAAGTGGGGGACAGGCGTTTTCACCCCTCCACTTT
CASSLSGGQAFSPLHF
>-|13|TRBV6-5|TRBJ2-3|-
TGTGCCAGCAGTTACCCCGGACTAGATACGCAGTATTTT
CASSYPGLDTQYF
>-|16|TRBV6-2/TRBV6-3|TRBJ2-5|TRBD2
TGTGCCAGCAGTAATTCTGGGACTAGCGTTCGAGAGACCCAGTACTTC
CASSNSGTSVRETQYF
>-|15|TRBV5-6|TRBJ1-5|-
TGTGCCAGCGCAATGGCGGGGGGGAGCAATCAGCCCCAGCATTTT
CASAMAGGSNQPQHF
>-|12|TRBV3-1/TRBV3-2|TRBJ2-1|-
TGTGCCAGCAGTCTCAGGGTCTATGAGCAGTTCTTC
CASSLRVYEQFF
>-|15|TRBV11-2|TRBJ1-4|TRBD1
TGTGCCAGCAGCTTCGGGGACAGACTTAATGAAAAACTGTTTTTT
CASSFGDRLNEKLFF
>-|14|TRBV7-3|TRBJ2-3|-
TGTGCCAGCAGTCCGGGTCTCGGCGGGGATACGCAGTATTTT
CASSPGLGGDTQYF
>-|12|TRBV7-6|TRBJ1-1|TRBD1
TGTGCCAGCAGCCGGACAGGGACTGAAGCTTTCTTT
CASSRTGTEAFF
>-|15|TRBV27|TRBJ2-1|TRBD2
TGTGCCAGCCCGCCCCCCCTAGCGGACTACAATGAGCAGTTCTTC
CASPPPLADYNEQFF
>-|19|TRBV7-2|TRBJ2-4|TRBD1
TGTGCCAGCAGCTTAGAGTTGGACAGGGGAGGACTAGCCAAAAACATTCAGTACTTC
CASSLELDRGGLAKNIQYF
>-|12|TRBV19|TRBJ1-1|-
TGTGCCAGTAGCCATGGCGTCCCGGGAGCTTTCTTT
CASSHGVPGAFF
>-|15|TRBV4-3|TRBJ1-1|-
TGCGCCAGCAGCCAAGATTTCCTTTTTCCCACTGAAGCTTTCTTT
CASSQDFLFPTEAFF
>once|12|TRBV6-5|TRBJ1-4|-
TGTGCCAGCGGCGGACACGAGGAAAAACTGTTTTTT
CASGGHEEKLFF
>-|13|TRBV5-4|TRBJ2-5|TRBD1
TGTGCCAGCAGCCCACGACAGGGGGAGACCCAGTACTTC
CASSPRQGETQYF
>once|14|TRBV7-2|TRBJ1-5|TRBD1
TGTGCCAGCAGCCAGACAGGGGGCTGGCAGCCCCAGCATTTT
CASSQTGGWQPQHF
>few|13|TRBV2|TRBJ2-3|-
TGTGCCAGCAGTTCTAAGTCGATGGATACGCAGTATTTT
CASSSKSMDTQYF
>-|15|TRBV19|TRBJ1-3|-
TGTGCCAGTAGTATATCGGGTCCTTCTGGAAACACCATATATTTT
CASSISGPSGNTIYF
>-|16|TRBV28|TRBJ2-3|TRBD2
TGTGCCAGCAGCTGGGGGAGCGGGGGGGGCACAGATACGCAGTATTTT
CASSWGSGGGTDTQYF
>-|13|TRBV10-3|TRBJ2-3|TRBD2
TGTGCCATCAGTGGCGGACTAGTGGATACGCAGTATTTT
CAISGGLVDTQYF
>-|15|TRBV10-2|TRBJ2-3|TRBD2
TGCGCCAGCAGAAACGGGGGGGCTAGCACAGATACGCAGTATTTT
CASRNGGASTDTQYF
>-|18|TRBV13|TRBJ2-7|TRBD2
TGTGCCAGCAGCTTCCGACTAGCGGGGGGGCAAAGGGTCTACGAGCAGTACTTC
CASSFRLAGGQRVYEQYF
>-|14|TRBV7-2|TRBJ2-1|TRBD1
TGTGCCAGCGGGGGAGGGACAGGGGCCAATGAGCAGTTCTTC
CASGGGTGANEQFF
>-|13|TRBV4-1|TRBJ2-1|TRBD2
TGCGCCAGCAGCCTAGCGGGGGCCTATGAGCAGTTCTTC
CASSLAGAYEQFF
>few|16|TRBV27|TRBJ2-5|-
TGTGCCAGCAGTCCATCCTATCAGGGTGGTCAAGAGACCCAGTACTTC
CASSPSYQGGQETQYF
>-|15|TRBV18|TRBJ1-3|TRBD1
TGTGCCAGCTCACCTCAGGGGGTAGTTGGAAACACCATATATTTT
CASSPQGVVGNTIYF
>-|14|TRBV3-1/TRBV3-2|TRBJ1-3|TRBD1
TGTGCCAGCAGCCGGGGACAGGGGGCTAACACCATATATTTT
CASSRGQGANTIYF
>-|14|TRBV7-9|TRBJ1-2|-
TGTGCCAGCAGCTTAGGGGAGCGGGGGGATGGCTACACCTTC
CASSLGERGDGYTF
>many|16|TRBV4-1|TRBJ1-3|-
TGCGCCAGCAGCCAAGAACGTCCAGGGATTCGAAACACCATATATTTT
CASSQERPGIRNTIYF
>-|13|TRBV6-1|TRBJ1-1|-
TGTGCCAGCAGTGACACAGGCCTCACTGAAGCTTTCTTT
CASSDTGLTEAFF